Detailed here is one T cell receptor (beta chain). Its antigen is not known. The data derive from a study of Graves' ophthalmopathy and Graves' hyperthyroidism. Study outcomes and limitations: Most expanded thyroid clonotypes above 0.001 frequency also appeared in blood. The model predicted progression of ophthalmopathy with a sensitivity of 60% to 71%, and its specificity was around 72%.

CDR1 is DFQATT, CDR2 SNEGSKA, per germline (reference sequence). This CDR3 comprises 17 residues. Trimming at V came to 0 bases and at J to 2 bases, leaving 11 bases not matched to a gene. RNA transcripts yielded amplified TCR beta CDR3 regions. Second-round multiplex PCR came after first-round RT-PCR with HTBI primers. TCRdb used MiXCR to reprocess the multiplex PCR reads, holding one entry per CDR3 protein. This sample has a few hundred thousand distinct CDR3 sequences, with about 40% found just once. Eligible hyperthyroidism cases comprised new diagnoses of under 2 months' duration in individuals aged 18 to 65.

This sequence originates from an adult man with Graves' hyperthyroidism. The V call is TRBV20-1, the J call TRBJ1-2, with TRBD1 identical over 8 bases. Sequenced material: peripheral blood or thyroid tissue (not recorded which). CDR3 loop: CSARDPYLRGRNYGYTF. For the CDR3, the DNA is TGCAGTGCTAGAGATCCTTACCTCAGGGGGCGCAACTATGGCTACACCTTC.